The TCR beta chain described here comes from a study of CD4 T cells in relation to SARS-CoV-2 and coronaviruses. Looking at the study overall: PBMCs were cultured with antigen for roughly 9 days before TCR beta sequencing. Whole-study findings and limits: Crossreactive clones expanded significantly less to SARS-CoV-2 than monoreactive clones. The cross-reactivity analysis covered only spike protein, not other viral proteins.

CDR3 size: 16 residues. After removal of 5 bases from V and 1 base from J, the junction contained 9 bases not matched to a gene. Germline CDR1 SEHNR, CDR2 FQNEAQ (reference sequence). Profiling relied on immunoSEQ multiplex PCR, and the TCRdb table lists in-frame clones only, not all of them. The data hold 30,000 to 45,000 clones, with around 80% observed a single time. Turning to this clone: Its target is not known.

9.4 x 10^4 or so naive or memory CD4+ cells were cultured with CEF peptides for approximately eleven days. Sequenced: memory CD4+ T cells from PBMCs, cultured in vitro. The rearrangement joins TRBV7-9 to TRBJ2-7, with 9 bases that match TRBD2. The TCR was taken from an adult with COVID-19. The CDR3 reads CASSGAGTSYSYEQYF. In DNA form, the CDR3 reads TGTGCCAGCAGCGGGGCGGGGACTAGCTATTCCTACGAGCAGTACTTC.